The sequence of this TCR beta chain was determined in a study of shared clonotypes between healthy human individuals. In the original processing: Junction-only sequences produced by ImmunoSEQ had no quality scores, so filtering differed. The protocol was immunoSEQ multiplex PCR, while the TCRdb copy is restricted to in-frame clones and leaves out a portion. The DNA gave D and trimming, while V, J and clone size come from that table. Of hundreds of thousands of clones in the sample, about three quarters were seen once. Study-level results: Sequencing depth was a factor that was expected to affect clonotype sharing among donors.

Healthy adults negative for HIV, lacking recent acute infections or vaccinations, served as donors. From CD4+ cells came CD45RA+ naive and CD45RA-negative memory subsets. A word on this clone: Its target is unknown.

Trimming took 0 bases from V and 11 from J, leaving 10 bases between them. The length of the CDR3 is 12 residues. Germline V gives CDR1 KGHSH, CDR2 LQKENI. The rearrangement joins TRBV18 to TRBJ1-1; a possible D gene is TRBD1 (5 bases). The sequenced sample was memory CD4+ T cells sorted from blood. This sample's subset: CD45RA-negative fraction. The TCR originated in a woman younger than 45 in good health. CDR3 DNA sequence: TGTGCCAGCTCACCACCGGGAGGGGCCGCTTTCTTT. It is translated as CASSPPGGAAFF.